This entry features one T cell receptor beta chain sequence. This clonotype was seen ten or more times. The target of this receptor is not known. No much larger clone exists at a distance of one base, and base qualities are not known. Trimming leaves V shorter by 8 bases and J shorter by 7 bases, with the junction holding 7 bases beyond the gene matches. From the cysteine up to the phenylalanine, the CDR3 has a length of 14 residues. Only CDR3 DNA remains: 42 bases, in frame from the first base. The germline V gene encodes CDR1 MDHEN and CDR2 SYDVKM. The method behind the library was multiplex PCR. TCRdb records Illumina HiSeq 4000 as the sequencer. iRepertoire HTBI primers and Arm-PCR amplification of CDR3 regions were used to construct TCR beta libraries. Gel purification was performed on PCR products prior to sequencing. The original methods were these. Gene usage analysis of CDR3 amino acid clonotypes used the 62 TRBV and 12 to 15 TRBJ segments found across samples. Filtered high-quality paired reads were merged into contigs using COPE and FqMerger. BLAST was used to align contigs to IMGT TRBV, TRBD and TRBJ reference genes, and CDR3 was defined according to IMGT. Any clonotype with a frequency above 0.1% was counted as a highly expanded clone. Repertoire diversity was measured by Shannon entropy, and V-J evenness by the Gini coefficient. Public clonotypes were defined as clonotypes shared by more than one individual. TCRdb's own reprocessing of the public reads used fastp at Q25 and MiXCR and kept productive beta chains. Here each entry gathers all rows of one CDR3 protein and keeps the most common genes and DNA. The V and J calls were not made by the authors but by TCRdb's processing. The sample has hundreds of thousands of distinct CDR3 sequences on record, approximately 15% of them singletons. Of the sample, around 7.6% is held by the ten largest clones.

This sample was taken from a study of regulatory T cells in long-lasting Graves disease (dated by TCRdb to the early 2020s). For the study in its entirety: Newly diagnosed Graves' disease patients had taken antithyroid drugs for less than 3 months. Persistent Graves' disease patients were compared with newly diagnosed Graves' disease patients by peripheral blood TCR sequencing and RNA sequencing. The study was conducted in China and was registered as a clinical trial. A total of 33 samples were covered by TCR sequencing, comprising around 13 persistent and roughly 20 newly diagnosed Graves' disease patients. Beyond this particular receptor, the publication reports: Sequencing and analysis were limited to the TCR beta chain. Persistent disease showed preferential use of TRBV28, TRBJ1-2 and TRBJ2-5, whereas newly diagnosed disease favored TRBV20-1 and TRBJ2-1. Persistent Graves' disease patients showed lower TCR Shannon entropy and fewer highly expanded clones than newly diagnosed patients, suggesting clonal expansion. As a limitation, the authors acknowledged that the small sample size may reduce accuracy. Persistent patients shared more public clonotypes among themselves (around 3,000) than newly diagnosed patients did (more than 950). Because the primary lesion, thyroid tissue, could not be accessed, the study looked at peripheral blood alone.

Interpreted using the paper, the time point label stands for: newly diagnosed GD, antithyroid drugs for less than 3 months. For both TCR sequencing and RNA sequencing, RNA was extracted from PBMCs in TRIzol. The diagnosis of Graves' disease was made according to American Thyroid Association guidelines. Recruitment of patients was carried out at an endocrinology department in Xi'an, China. Each patient gave approximately 9 milliliters of peripheral blood, collected in an EDTA anticoagulant tube. PBMCs were isolated by Ficoll Paque Plus density gradient separation without further T cell sorting. RNA quality was checked with an Agilent 2100 Bioanalyzer and agarose gel, and concentration with a NanoDrop 2000. These data also featured in a second study, about T cells in Graves' hyperthyroidism and ophthalmopathy. The second study's authors report: Graves' hyperthyroidism was defined as stable when no progression to ophthalmopathy occurred over 18 months of follow-up. The hyperthyroidism patients were between 18 and 65 years old and newly diagnosed, with a disease duration of less than 2 months. Any patient with an uncontrolled infection, another autoimmune disease, pregnancy or lactation was excluded. Diagnoses relied on clinical symptoms, serum thyroxine and TRAb, thyroid ultrasound and orbital computed tomography. The first round of RT-PCR for the TCR CDR3 was performed with the HTBI primer set and the Qiagen OneStep RT-PCR kit. Most expanded thyroid clonotypes (frequency above 0.001) were also detected in blood, a finding suggesting that blood repertoires may reflect thyroid immune responses. Ophthalmopathy was separated from stable hyperthyroidism by a 13 V-J signature model, with about 88% sensitivity and roughly 81% specificity obtained in cross-validation and 80%/75% obtained in testing. During validation, the model predicted progression to ophthalmopathy a median of approximately six months ahead of onset, with 70.59% sensitivity and 72.22% specificity. A discovery cohort of about 100 patients, 43 with Graves' ophthalmopathy and 55 to 60 with stable Graves' hyperthyroidism, was used to find distinguishing TCR V-J signatures. An independent validation cohort of fewer than 20 hyperthyroidism patients and approximately 17 patients who later progressed to ophthalmopathy tested prospective prediction of ophthalmopathy. The 95 to 100 discovery patients were randomly divided into training and test sets at a 7:3 ratio. The study also compared thyroid tissue and blood T-cell repertoires from roughly 6 Graves' hyperthyroidism patients. Following sampling, methimazole starting at 30 mg daily was given to hyperthyroidism patients, and high-dose intravenous methylprednisolone was given to ophthalmopathy patients. The libraries were constructed in a second round of multiplex PCR and then size-selected and purified. Sequencing of the libraries was done on an Illumina HiSeq2000 using paired-end 100 bp reads. Raw data were processed with SOAPnuke, discarding reads with adapters, uncalled bases, mean Phred below 15, or no exact constant-primer or identifier match. COPE v1.2.5 was used to merge the high-quality paired reads, and each unique nucleotide sequence was defined as a clonotype. MiTCR v1.1 was used to align clonotypes to the IMGT TRBV, TRBD and TRBJ reference segments. Analysis was restricted to V-J combinations with a frequency above 0.0001, which covered 99.2% of repertoires. A TCS score was defined as the ratio of F50 (clonal expansion) to E x V (chaos), with BLOSUM62-based TCRdist applied between CDR3 peptides within each V-J. Welch's t-statistics and random forest reduced some 510 V-J features to around 14, which were used in a naive Bayes classifier (R e1071). Sample size was not statistically predetermined, and investigators were not blinded to group allocation. TCR Vbeta CDR3 sequencing of approximately 140 peripheral blood samples (more than 40 ophthalmopathy, 75 hyperthyroidism and approximately 17 progressor patients) is reported in the paper.

Sample: peripheral blood mononuclear cells (PBMCs), taken at new diagnosis, from a patient treated with antithyroid drugs. The chain joins TRBV28 to TRBJ2-1; TRBD2 fits 11 bases in the junction. The sequence was obtained from a woman between 40 and 50 years old with Graves disease. Donor details come from another sample of the same person, matched by shared clones. CDR3 protein: CASLLAGAQNEQFF. The bases are TGTGCCAGCCTACTAGCGGGAGCGCAGAATGAGCAGTTCTTC.